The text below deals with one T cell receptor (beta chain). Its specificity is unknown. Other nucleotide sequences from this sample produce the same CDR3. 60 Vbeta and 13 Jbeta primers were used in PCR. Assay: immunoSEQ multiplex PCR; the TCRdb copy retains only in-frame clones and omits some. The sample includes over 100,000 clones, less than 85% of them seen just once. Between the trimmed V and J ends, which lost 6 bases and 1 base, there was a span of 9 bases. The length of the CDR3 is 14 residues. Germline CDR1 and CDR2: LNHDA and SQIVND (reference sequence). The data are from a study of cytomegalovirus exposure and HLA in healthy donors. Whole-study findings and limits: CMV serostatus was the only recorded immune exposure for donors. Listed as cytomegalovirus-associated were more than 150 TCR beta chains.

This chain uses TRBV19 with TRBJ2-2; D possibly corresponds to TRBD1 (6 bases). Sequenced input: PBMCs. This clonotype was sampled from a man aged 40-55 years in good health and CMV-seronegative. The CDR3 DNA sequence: TGTGCCAGTAGACTACAGGGGAACACCGGGGAGCTGTTTTTT. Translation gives CASRLQGNTGELFF.